Given below is one TCR beta chain in context. This CDR3 has 13 amino acids. Trimming cost V 8 bases and J 0 bases, with 5 bases left between them. In the original workflow: How many nucleated cells were present was estimated from reference gene primer amplification. Method: immunoSEQ multiplex PCR; TCRdb's copy keeps in-frame clones and lacks some. V and J calls and clone size come straight from that table; D and trimming were deduced from the DNA. The data hold roughly 200,000 clones, with around 84% observed a single time. These data come from a study of blood T cell repertoires in COVID-19. The overall study: Nucleic acid was either cDNA or gDNA, and it came from T cells, B-cell-depleted T cells, or PBMCs.

The rearrangement uses TRBV12-3 or TRBV12-4 and TRBJ2-6; the D is unclear. The source is a human donor in a cohort sampled during active COVID-19. The sample comprised peripheral blood. Here the CDR3 reads CASGHSGANVLTF. The CDR3 nucleotides are TGTGCCAGCGGCCACTCTGGGGCCAACGTCCTGACTTTC.